Within the sample, the clone carrying this T cell receptor delta chain is medium-sized. Its antigen remains unidentified. The data originate from a study of gammadelta T cells in human blood. Study findings and constraints: Microbial exposure reportedly appeared to drive polyclonal expansion of innate gamma-delta T cells right after birth.

Germline CDR1 reads GEAIGNYY; CDR2 reads EKD. The CDR3 spans 16 residues. Trimming took off 3 bases at V and 0 bases at J, with 8 bases between the two ends. TCRdb re-called the RT-PCR reads via CATT. The table records about a thousand delta-chain clones, roughly 20% of them present only once. Source material: Vgamma9Vdelta2 gamma-delta T cells from fetal blood. The chain is built from TRDV2 and TRDJ3; D is undetermined. The TCR comes from a human fetus. CDR3 in DNA: TGTGCCTGTGACCCCCTCAGCTCCTGGGACACCCGACAGATGTTTTTC. Encoded protein: CACDPLSSWDTRQMFF.